These T cell receptor beta chains were read from a single sample in a study of OX40 agonist ivuxolimab in advanced cancers. Using immunoSEQ multiplex PCR, the repertoire was profiled, and TCRdb retains in-frame clones only, with some absent. The sample shows 60,000 to 75,000 clones, more than 85% of them seen only once. The sample in question was CD4+ or CD8+ T cells sorted from blood, obtained in a trial of the OX40 agonist ivuxolimab. The receptors stem from an adult with an advanced solid tumor such as melanoma, head and neck, liver or kidney cancer. The CDR3 runs from the conserved cysteine through the conserved F or W. D genes are given only for firm matches. Rows give clone size only sometimes, using once, few, many, or a class for an expanded clone.

.	TRBV6-1	.	TRBJ2-5	TGTGCCAGCAGTGAAGGGTCCGGAGAGACCCAGTACTTC	CASSEGSGETQYF
.	TRBV4-1	TRBD2	TRBJ2-1	TGCGCCAGCAGCCTAAGTCCGCTAGCGGGAGGCCTCCACTCCTACAATGAGCAGTTCTTC	CASSLSPLAGGLHSYNEQFF
.	TRBV7-2	.	TRBJ2-1	TGTGCCAGCAGCGATCGGGACTTTAGGGATGAGCAGTTCTTC	CASSDRDFRDEQFF
.	TRBV9	.	TRBJ1-6	TGTGCCAGCAGGGCAGAAACCTATAATTCACCCCTCCACTTT	CASRAETYNSPLHF
.	TRBV5-1	TRBD1	TRBJ2-1	TGCGCCAGCAGCCCCTCCGGGACAGGGCTCAATGAGCAGTTCTTC	CASSPSGTGLNEQFF
.	TRBV5-8	.	TRBJ1-5	TGTGCCAGCAGCTTGGAGGTGACACCAGGCAATCAGCCCCAGCATTTT	CASSLEVTPGNQPQHF
.	TRBV6-5	.	TRBJ1-2	TGTGCCAGCAGTTACGAGGCAGGGAAATTCTATGGCTACACCTTC	CASSYEAGKFYGYTF
.	TRBV11-2	TRBD1	TRBJ2-2	TGTGCCAGCAGCTTGGACAGGACGACCGGGGAGCTGTTTTTT	CASSLDRTTGELFF
once	TRBV2	.	TRBJ1-5	TGTGCCAGTACCCTTGGACATCAGCCCCAGCATTTT	CASTLGHQPQHF
.	TRBV5-1	.	TRBJ2-2	TGCGCCAGCGGTTATTCCCAGGGGCAGGACACCGGGGAGCTGTTTTTT	CASGYSQGQDTGELFF
.	TRBV5-1	.	TRBJ1-1	TGCGCCAGCAGCTTGGTCCCGATCGGGATGAACACTGAAGCTTTCTTT	CASSLVPIGMNTEAFF
.	TRBV29-1	TRBD1	TRBJ2-2	TGCAGCGCCCGGACAGGGGTGATCGGGGAGCTGTTTTTT	CSARTGVIGELFF
.	TRBV7-9	.	TRBJ1-2	TGTGCCAGCAGCTTAGGGGGTGGCAGTGACTATGGCTACACCTTC	CASSLGGGSDYGYTF
.	TRBV28	.	TRBJ2-7	TGTGCCAGCAGTTTAATTACGGCAGGGAGACGCTACGAGCAGTACTTC	CASSLITAGRRYEQYF
.	TRBV5-1	TRBD2	TRBJ2-2	TGCGCCAGCGACATGGAAGGCGGGAGGGTCGGCGGGGAGCTGTTTTTT	CASDMEGGRVGGELFF
.	TRBV14	.	TRBJ1-4	TGTGCCAGCAGCCGCCGGGTCCCAACTAATGAAAAACTGTTTTTT	CASSRRVPTNEKLFF
.	TRBV7-2	.	TRBJ1-4	TGTGCCAGCAGCTTAGCGCGGGAATTAGGACTGTTTTTT	CASSLARELGLFF
.	TRBV28	.	TRBJ1-5	TGTGCCAGCAACGAGGCTTTTGACCGCCGCAATCAGCCCCAGCATTTT	CASNEAFDRRNQPQHF
.	TRBV19	TRBD2	TRBJ2-3	TGTGCCAGTAGCCGGACTAGCGGGAGTACAGATACGCAGTATTTT	CASSRTSGSTDTQYF
few	TRBV7-6	.	TRBJ1-5	TGTGCCAGCAGCTTAGTCAATCAGCCCCAGCATTTT	CASSLVNQPQHF
.	TRBV29-1	.	TRBJ2-3	TGCAGCGTTGCCGTTGGGATCACAGATACGCAGTATTTT	CSVAVGITDTQYF
.	TRBV29-1	.	TRBJ2-2	TGCAGTCTCAGGACCGTAACCGGGGAGCTGTTTTTT	CSLRTVTGELFF
.	TRBV11-2	.	TRBJ2-7	TGTGCCAGCAGCCCTCTCTACGAGCAGTACTTC	CASSPLYEQYF
.	TRBV9	.	TRBJ2-5	TGTGCCAGCAGCGTAGGGGTCCCTGAGACCCAGTACTTC	CASSVGVPETQYF
.	TRBV18	TRBD1	TRBJ1-2	TGTGCCAGCTCACCAGGGGGACAGTCCTATGGCTACACCTTC	CASSPGGQSYGYTF
.	TRBV25-1	.	TRBJ1-2	TGTGCCAGCAGTGAATTTCGCGGGGAATGGAGCGATGGCTACACCTTC	CASSEFRGEWSDGYTF
.	TRBV30	.	TRBJ2-3	TGTGCCTGGAGTATTACAGGATCTTTTGCGGATACGCAGTATTTT	CAWSITGSFADTQYF
.	TRBV29-1	.	TRBJ2-3	TGCAGCTCCTCCGGGGCCCCTGCAGATACGCAGTATTTT	CSSSGAPADTQYF
.	TRBV2	.	TRBJ1-6	TGTGCCAGCAGTTCATATAATTCACCCCTCCACTTT	CASSSYNSPLHF
.	TRBV7-2	.	TRBJ2-3	TGTGCCAGCAGCTTAGGAGGGATTTCCACAGATACGCAGTATTTT	CASSLGGISTDTQYF
.	TRBV5-1	TRBD1	TRBJ2-7	TGCGCCAGCAGCATGGACAGGGGGCGCGAGCAGTACTTC	CASSMDRGREQYF
once	TRBV5-1	TRBD2	TRBJ2-7	TGCGCCAGCAGTCCCGGACTAGCGGCTTCCTACGAGCAGTACTTC	CASSPGLAASYEQYF
.	TRBV25-1	.	TRBJ1-1	TGTGCCAGCAGTGACGTAGGCAGGGTAACTGCTCTGTTCTTT	CASSDVGRVTALFF
.	TRBV10-3	.	TRBJ2-7	TGTGCCATCAGTAATACCCCGCGTGAGCAGTACTTC	CAISNTPREQYF
.	TRBV19	TRBD2	TRBJ2-1	TGTGCCAGTAGTGCCTTCACTAGCGGGGGTAATGAGCAGTTCTTC	CASSAFTSGGNEQFF
.	TRBV19	TRBD1	TRBJ2-2	TGTGCCAGTAGAACCACAGGGGTGGATACCGGGGAGCTGTTTTTT	CASRTTGVDTGELFF
.	TRBV15	TRBD2	TRBJ2-5	TGTGCCACCAGCAGACCCGGGGGGGCCTTGGAGACCCAGTACTTC	CATSRPGGALETQYF
.	TRBV6-6	TRBD1	TRBJ2-3	TGTGCCACCAGACAGGGGAATCCAGATACGCAGTATTTT	CATRQGNPDTQYF
.	TRBV7-2	.	TRBJ1-1	TGTGCCAGCAGCCAAATCACTGAAGCTTTCTTT	CASSQITEAFF
.	TRBV29-1	.	TRBJ2-3	TGCAGCGTTACTAAAACTGCTATCACAGATACGCAGTATTTT	CSVTKTAITDTQYF
.	TRBV30	.	TRBJ2-7	TGTGCCTGGAGTGTACTGGGGGGGGCCGCCTACGAGCAGTACTTC	CAWSVLGGAAYEQYF
.	TRBV6-6	.	TRBJ1-2	TGTGCCAGCAGTTCCACGGGACTGACTTATGGCTACACCTTC	CASSSTGLTYGYTF
.	TRBV18	.	TRBJ2-5	TGTGCCAGCTCACAAGTACAGGAAGAGACCCAGTACTTC	CASSQVQEETQYF
once	TRBV7-9	TRBD1	TRBJ2-7	TGTGCCAGCAGCCTACAGGGGTACGAGCAGTACTTC	CASSLQGYEQYF
.	TRBV18	TRBD2	TRBJ2-2	TGTGCCAGCTCTCCGACTAGCGTCACCGGGGAGCTGTTTTTT	CASSPTSVTGELFF
.	TRBV18	.	TRBJ1-2	TGTGCCAGCTCATACACAGGGAGAGCCTATGGCTACACCTTC	CASSYTGRAYGYTF
.	TRBV5-1	TRBD1	TRBJ2-7	TGCGCCAGCAGCTTGGCCCTTACAGGGGACTACGAGCAGTACTTC	CASSLALTGDYEQYF
.	TRBV5-8	.	TRBJ1-2	TGTGCCAGCAGCTTGTCTTCTCCCTCTAACCTTCTGGGCTATGGCTACACCTTC	CASSLSSPSNLLGYGYTF
.	TRBV10-2	.	TRBJ2-3	TGCGCCAGCAGTGAACAGGGGACTGGCACAGATACGCAGTATTTT	CASSEQGTGTDTQYF
.	TRBV19	TRBD1	TRBJ1-2	TGTGCCAGTAGTACCAGGGACAGGGGAAGGGCTAACTATGGCTACACCTTC	CASSTRDRGRANYGYTF
.	TRBV11-3	.	TRBJ2-3	TGTGCCAGCAGCTTAGACCCTAGCACAGATACGCAGTATTTT	CASSLDPSTDTQYF
once	TRBV6-6	.	TRBJ2-7	TGTGCCAGCAGTCCTCGACAGGCCCCGTCCTACGAGCAGTACTTC	CASSPRQAPSYEQYF
.	TRBV7-9	TRBD2	TRBJ2-5	TGTGCCAGCATCCATAGCGGGAGGGCCGAGTTGGAGACCCAGTACTTC	CASIHSGRAELETQYF
once	TRBV6-1	.	TRBJ1-3	TGTGCCAGCAGTGAAAGGGGCAGTCCGAATTCTGGAAACACCATATATTTT	CASSERGSPNSGNTIYF
.	TRBV15	TRBD1	TRBJ1-4	TGTGCCACCAGCAGAGACCGACCGGGACAGGGTTTGCCTAATGAAAAACTGTTTTTT	CATSRDRPGQGLPNEKLFF
.	TRBV18	.	TRBJ2-7	TGTGCCAGCTCACCAACCAGGACAGTCAGATCCTACGAGCAGTACTTC	CASSPTRTVRSYEQYF
.	TRBV14	TRBD2	TRBJ2-7	TGTGCCAGCAGCCCAGAGGGACTAGTGGATGGTTTTTCGGCGTACTTC	CASSPEGLVDGFSAYF
.	TRBV2	TRBD1	TRBJ2-7	TGTGCCAGCAGGATGACAGGGTCCGGATACGAGCAGTACTTC	CASRMTGSGYEQYF
.	TRBV10-2	.	TRBJ2-3	TGCGCCAGCAAGGAAAGCACAGATACGCAGTATTTT	CASKESTDTQYF
.	TRBV6-5	.	TRBJ2-4	TGTGCCAGCAGAGGTGGGGCGCCTAACATTCAGTACTTC	CASRGGAPNIQYF